This T cell receptor (beta chain) was obtained from a study of blood T cell repertoires in COVID-19. Authors' methods: Reference gene primer amplification in the assay estimated nucleated cell counts. TCRdb's table, derived via immunoSEQ multiplex PCR, lists solely in-frame clones and lacks some. V, J and clone size are those of that table, while D and trimming were read from the DNA. The sample carries under 250,000 clones, more than 75% recorded once. This CDR3 region has 15 residues. CDR1 is SEHNR and CDR2 is FQNEAQ in the germline V gene (reference sequence). J gave up 1 base and V 6 bases, and 4 bases lay outside the gene matches. This clone has just a few counts. Other DNA sequences from this sample encode an identical CDR3 as well.

The chain employs TRBV7-9 and TRBJ1-5, with 9 bases matching TRBD1. This receptor was obtained from an older woman with active or convalescent COVID-19. The sequenced sample was peripheral blood. Here the CDR3 DNA reads TGTGCCAGCAGTCCCGGGACAGGGAGCAATCAGCCCCAGCATTTT. Translated, it gives CASSPGTGSNQPQHF.